The 12 T cell receptor beta chains in this list originate from one sample, sequenced in a study of T cell responses to AZD1222 COVID-19 vaccine. Using immunoSEQ multiplex PCR, the repertoire was profiled, and TCRdb retains in-frame clones only, with some absent. The table has under 150,000 clones, 93% seen once; the top ten hold under 3.5%. Specimen: peripheral blood, collected on day 0 of AZD1222 vaccination. The receptors were sampled from an adult in good health.

The rearrangement joins TRBV6-2 or TRBV6-3 to TRBJ2-7; the D gene is possibly TRBD2 (6 bases). V was trimmed by 5 bases and J by 3 bases, leaving 14 bases between them. This CDR3 region has 14 residues. CDR1 is MNHEY and CDR2 is SVGEGT in the germline V gene. CDR3 region: CASSIYGGYYEQYF. The CDR3 DNA sequence: TGTGCCAGCAGTATCTATGGGGGGTACTACGAGCAGTACTTC.

A few counts support this clone. The rearrangement joins TRBV6-6 to TRBJ2-5, with TRBD2 matching over 15 bases. Germline V gives CDR1 MNHNY, CDR2 SVGAGI (reference sequence). This CDR3 spans 18 amino acids. V lost 5 bases to trimming and J lost 2 bases; unmatched junction nucleotides: 9. The CDR3 loop is CASSPGTSGRILQETQYF. The CDR3 DNA is TGTGCCAGCAGTCCAGGGACTAGCGGGAGGATACTTCAAGAGACCCAGTACTTC.

The chain links TRBV5-1 to TRBJ1-5; D is perhaps TRBD1 (5 bases). Germline assignment: CDR1 SGHRS and CDR2 YFSETQ. Trimming removed 1 base from V and 2 bases from J, with 10 bases in between. CDR3 length equals 15 residues. CDR3: CASSLYGGGNQPQHF. CDR3 nucleotide sequence: TGCGCCAGCAGCTTGTATGGGGGGGGCAATCAGCCCCAGCATTTT.

The chain employs TRBV28 and TRBJ2-3, with TRBD1 matching over 8 bases. The CDR3 is made up of 16 amino acids. Germline trimming cut 4 bases from V and 8 bases from J; bases unmatched to any gene: 14. Germline V gives CDR1 MDHEN, CDR2 SYDVKM. The CDR3 nucleotides read TGTGCCAGCAGTTACCCGCCTGGACAGGGATTAGGTACGCAGTATTTT. It encodes CASSYPPGQGLGTQYF.

The chain carries TRBV7-9 and TRBJ1-3; no firm D call. The CDR3 totals 15 residues. CDR1 is SEHNR and CDR2 is FQNEAQ in the germline V gene (reference sequence). The V end was cut by 5 bases, the J end by 0 bases, with 11 bases between. The CDR3 bases are TGTGCCAGCAGCCCGTACGGTACCTCTGGAAACACCATATATTTT. Residues: CASSPYGTSGNTIYF. Drawing the rest from reference TRBV7-9 and TRBJ1-3, the complete variable domain is DTGVSQNPRHKITKRGQNVTFRCDPISEHNRLYWYRQTLGQGPEFLTYFQNEAQLEKSRLLSDRFSAERPKGSFSTLEIQRTEQGDSAMYLCASSPYGTSGNTIYFGEGSWLTVV.

CDR3 DNA sequence: TGTGCCACCTTCCCTCTAGAGCCCCTGGACAATGAGCAGTTCTTC. It codes for CATFPLEPLDNEQFF. The chain combines TRBV24-1 with TRBJ2-1; D is unresolved. The CDR3 covers 15 residues. From germline, CDR1 is KGHDR and CDR2 SFDVKD. The V and J ends lost 9 bases and 5 bases respectively, with 19 bases between them.

The CDR3, as DNA: TGTGCCAGTAGTATGCACAGGGAGTATGGCTACACCTTC. This gives the protein CASSMHREYGYTF. The V call is TRBV19, the J call TRBJ1-2; the D gene is possibly TRBD1 (6 bases). Germline assignment: CDR1 LNHDA and CDR2 SQIVND (reference sequence). Between the trimmed V and J ends, which lost 3 bases and 5 bases, there was a span of 10 bases. The CDR3 spans 13 residues.

V and J are TRBV19 and TRBJ2-7, with D hard to call. Germline CDR1 reads LNHDA; CDR2 reads SQIVND (reference sequence). V was cut by 10 bases and J by 1 base, with 20 bases left in between. The CDR3 length is 15 residues. The CDR3 loop reads CATRVLSDGSYEQYF. The CDR3 coding sequence is TGTGCCACTCGGGTCCTGTCCGATGGGTCCTACGAGCAGTACTTC.

The CDR3 DNA reads as TGTGCCAGCAGAAGGACCGGGACAGAGAATGGCTACACCTTC. This gives the protein CASRRTGTENGYTF. The chain joins TRBV6-5 to TRBJ1-2; the match to TRBD1 covers 7 bases. The CDR3 sequence is 14 residues long. Losses at the gene ends were 6 bases for V and 6 bases for J; bases not matched to a gene: 10. CDR1 is MNHEY and CDR2 is SVGAGI in the germline V gene.

The chain carries TRBV28 and TRBJ2-7; TRBD2 aligns across 8 bases. The germline V gene encodes CDR1 MDHEN and CDR2 SYDVKM. The CDR3 totals 15 residues. J gave up 0 bases and V 6 bases, and 7 bases lay outside the gene matches. The CDR3 region has the DNA TGTGCCAGCAGCGACCCCGGGACTAGCTCCTACGAGCAGTACTTC. Protein sequence: CASSDPGTSSYEQYF.

This clone was recorded once. The rearrangement links TRBV6-5 to TRBJ2-7; a weak D match, TRBD1 (5 bases). Germline CDR1 and CDR2: MNHEY and SVGAGI. The CDR3 runs to 11 residues. V lost 7 bases, J lost 6 bases, and 10 bases lay in between. DNA for the CDR3: TGTGCCAGCACCGCAGGGTTCGAGCAGTACTTC. This sequence encodes CASTAGFEQYF.

J is TRBJ1-5 and V is TRBV9; 7 bases agree with TRBD1. Losses at the gene ends were 0 bases for V and 7 bases for J; bases not matched to a gene: 7. The CDR3 loop spans 15 amino acids. CDR1 SGDLS and CDR2 YYNGEE come from the germline V gene. The CDR3 region has the DNA TGTGCCAGCAGCGTAGAGGGGGCAGGGGTACAGCCCCAGCATTTT. Translated, it gives CASSVEGAGVQPQHF.